This T cell receptor beta chain was identified during a study of identical twins. This clonotype came up a few times. Its cognate antigen is unknown. The study's findings and limits: Fewer insertions characterized abundant cord blood beta clonotypes, whereas memory repertoires showed none. One should note that invariant MAIT and iNKT cells could partly confound zero-insertion analyses. Weaker excess sharing between twins was seen in beta out-of-frame sequences.

TCRdb passed the 5' RACE reads through MiXCR, listing each CDR3 protein once. The table lists some 500,000 distinct CDR3 sequences, approximately 15% of them singletons. The germline gives CDR1 SGHDN, CDR2 FVKESK. This CDR3 spans 13 amino acids. With 1 base removed from V and 13 bases from J, the gap between germline ends came to 17 bases. Only healthy Caucasians were enrolled as donors. The same sample was also used in a study of yellow fever vaccine responses in identical twins.

The rearrangement joins TRBV14 to TRBJ2-7; D may be TRBD1 (5 bases). This receptor was identified in a woman between 18 and 29 years old in good health. Sequenced material: CD4+ T cells sorted from blood. CDR3 DNA sequence: TGTGCCAGCAGCCAAGCCGACCGACAGAGCAATTACTTC. Encoded protein: CASSQADRQSNYF. The complete variable domain, with remaining parts taken from reference TRBV14 and TRBJ2-7, reads EAGVTQFPSHSVIEKGQTVTLRCDPISGHDNLYWYRRVMGKEIKFLLHFVKESKQDESGMPNNRFLAERTGGTYSTLKVQPAELEDSGVYFCASSQADRQSNYFGPGTRLTVT.